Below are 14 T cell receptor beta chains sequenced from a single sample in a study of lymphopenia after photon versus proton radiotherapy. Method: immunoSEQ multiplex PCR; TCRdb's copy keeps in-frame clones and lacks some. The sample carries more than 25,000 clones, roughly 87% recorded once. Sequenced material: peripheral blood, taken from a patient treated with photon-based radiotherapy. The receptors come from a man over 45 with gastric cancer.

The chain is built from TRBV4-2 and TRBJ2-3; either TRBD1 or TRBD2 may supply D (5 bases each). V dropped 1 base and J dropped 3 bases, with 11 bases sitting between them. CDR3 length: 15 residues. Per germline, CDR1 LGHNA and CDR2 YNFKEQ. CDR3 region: CASSQGGVGTDTQYF. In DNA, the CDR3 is TGTGCCAGCAGCCAAGGAGGGGTTGGGACAGATACGCAGTATTTT.

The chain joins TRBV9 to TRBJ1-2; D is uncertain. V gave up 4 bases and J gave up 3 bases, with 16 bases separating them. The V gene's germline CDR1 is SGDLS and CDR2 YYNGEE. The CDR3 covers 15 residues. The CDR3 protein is CASSPDLTGYYGYTF. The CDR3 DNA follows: TGTGCCAGCAGCCCGGACCTTACGGGGTACTATGGCTACACCTTC.

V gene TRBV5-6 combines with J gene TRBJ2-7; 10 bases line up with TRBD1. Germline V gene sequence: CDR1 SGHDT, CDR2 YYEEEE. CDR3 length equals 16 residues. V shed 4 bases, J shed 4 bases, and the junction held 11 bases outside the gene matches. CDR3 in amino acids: CASSEDRGNVKYEQYF. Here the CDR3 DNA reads TGTGCCAGCAGCGAGGACAGGGGGAATGTTAAGTACGAGCAGTACTTC.

The CDR3 spells CASRAANSYQETQYF. The DNA for the CDR3 is TGTGCCAGCAGAGCGGCGAATTCATACCAAGAGACCCAGTACTTC. The rearrangement joins TRBV27 to TRBJ2-5; D is perhaps TRBD2 (5 bases). CDR3 length equals 15 residues. Germline V gives CDR1 MNHEY, CDR2 SMNVEV (reference sequence). The germline V and J ends were trimmed by 6 bases and 0 bases, with 14 bases remaining between them.

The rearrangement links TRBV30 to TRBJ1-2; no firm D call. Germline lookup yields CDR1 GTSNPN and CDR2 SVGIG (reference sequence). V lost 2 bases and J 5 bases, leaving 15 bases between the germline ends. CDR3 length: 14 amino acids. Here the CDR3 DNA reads TGTGCCTGGAGTCTTAACGGGAATCGGTATGGCTACACCTTC. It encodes CAWSLNGNRYGYTF.

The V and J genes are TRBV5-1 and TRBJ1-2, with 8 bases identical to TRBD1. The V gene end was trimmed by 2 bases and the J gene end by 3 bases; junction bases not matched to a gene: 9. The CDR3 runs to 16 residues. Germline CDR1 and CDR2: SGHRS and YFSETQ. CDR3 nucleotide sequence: TGCGCCAGCAGCTTTTTTCGGACAGGGAACGACTATGGCTACACCTTC. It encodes CASSFFRTGNDYGYTF.

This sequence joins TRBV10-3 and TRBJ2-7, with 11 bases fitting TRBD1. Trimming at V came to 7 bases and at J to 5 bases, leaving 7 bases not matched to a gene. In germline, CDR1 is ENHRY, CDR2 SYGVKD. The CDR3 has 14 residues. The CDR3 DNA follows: TGTGCCATCACGGCCGGACAGGGGGCCAACGAGCAGTACTTC. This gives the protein CAITAGQGANEQYF.

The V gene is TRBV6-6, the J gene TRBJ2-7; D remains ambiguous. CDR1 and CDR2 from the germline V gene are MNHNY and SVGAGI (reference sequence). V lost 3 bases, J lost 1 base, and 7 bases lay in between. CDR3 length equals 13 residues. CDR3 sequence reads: CASSYGKSYEQYV. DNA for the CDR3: TGTGCCAGCAGTTATGGGAAATCCTACGAGCAGTACGTC.

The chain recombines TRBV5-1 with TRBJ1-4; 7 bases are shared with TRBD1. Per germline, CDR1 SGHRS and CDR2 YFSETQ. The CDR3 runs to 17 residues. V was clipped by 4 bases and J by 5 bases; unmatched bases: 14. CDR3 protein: CASSLGTAFISNEKLFF. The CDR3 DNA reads TGCGCCAGCAGCCTCGGGACAGCTTTTATCTCGAATGAAAAACTGTTTTTT.

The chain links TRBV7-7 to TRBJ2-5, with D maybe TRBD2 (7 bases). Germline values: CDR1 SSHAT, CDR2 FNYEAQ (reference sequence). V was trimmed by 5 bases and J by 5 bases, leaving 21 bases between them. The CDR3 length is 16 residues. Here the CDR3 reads CASSQSWGGGEETQYF. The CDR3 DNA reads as TGTGCCAGCAGCCAAAGTTGGGGGGGCGGTGAGGAGACCCAGTACTTC.

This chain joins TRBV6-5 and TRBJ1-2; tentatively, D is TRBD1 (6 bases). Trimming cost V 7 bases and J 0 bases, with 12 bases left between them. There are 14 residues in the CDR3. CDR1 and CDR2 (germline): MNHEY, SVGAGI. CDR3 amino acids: CASKQGRANYGYTF. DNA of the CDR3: TGTGCCAGCAAACAGGGAAGGGCTAACTATGGCTACACCTTC.

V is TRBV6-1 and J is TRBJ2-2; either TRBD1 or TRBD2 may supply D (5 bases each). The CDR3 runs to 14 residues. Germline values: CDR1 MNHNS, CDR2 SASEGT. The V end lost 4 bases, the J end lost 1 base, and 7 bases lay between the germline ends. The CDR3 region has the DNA TGTGCCAGCAGTGCGGGGCGGAACACCGGGGAGCTGTTTTTT. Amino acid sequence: CASSAGRNTGELFF.

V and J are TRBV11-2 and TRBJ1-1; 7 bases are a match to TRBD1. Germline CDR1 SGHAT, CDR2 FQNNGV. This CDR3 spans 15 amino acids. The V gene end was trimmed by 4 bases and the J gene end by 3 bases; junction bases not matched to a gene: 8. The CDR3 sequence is CASSYSQGQYTEAFF. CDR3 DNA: TGTGCCAGCAGCTACTCACAGGGGCAGTACACTGAAGCTTTCTTT.

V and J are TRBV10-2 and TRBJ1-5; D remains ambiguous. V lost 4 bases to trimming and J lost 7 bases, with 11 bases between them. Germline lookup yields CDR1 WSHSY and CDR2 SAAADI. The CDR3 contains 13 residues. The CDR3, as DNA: TGCGCCAGCAGTGGGGCCGGGCTCCAGCCCCAGCATTTT. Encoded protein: CASSGAGLQPQHF.